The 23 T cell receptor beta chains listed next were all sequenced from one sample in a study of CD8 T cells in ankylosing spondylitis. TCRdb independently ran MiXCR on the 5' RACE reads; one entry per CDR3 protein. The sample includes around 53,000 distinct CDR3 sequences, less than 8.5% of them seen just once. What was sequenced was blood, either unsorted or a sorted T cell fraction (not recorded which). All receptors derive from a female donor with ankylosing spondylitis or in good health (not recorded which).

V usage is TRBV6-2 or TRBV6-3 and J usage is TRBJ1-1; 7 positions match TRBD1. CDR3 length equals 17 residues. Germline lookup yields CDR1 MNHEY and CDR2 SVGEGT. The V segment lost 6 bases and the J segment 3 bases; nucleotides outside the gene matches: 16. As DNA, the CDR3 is TGTGCCAGCAGCCCGCCCCCGGACAGGAGGAAGGACACTGAAGCTTTCTTT. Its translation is CASSPPPDRRKDTEAFF.

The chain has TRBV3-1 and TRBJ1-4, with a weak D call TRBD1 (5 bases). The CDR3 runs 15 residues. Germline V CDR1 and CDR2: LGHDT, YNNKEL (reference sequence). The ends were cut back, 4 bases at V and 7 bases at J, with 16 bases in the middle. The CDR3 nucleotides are TGTGCCAGCAGCCCCGAGGGGTTCTCGGGTGAAAAACTGTTTTTT. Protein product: CASSPEGFSGEKLFF.

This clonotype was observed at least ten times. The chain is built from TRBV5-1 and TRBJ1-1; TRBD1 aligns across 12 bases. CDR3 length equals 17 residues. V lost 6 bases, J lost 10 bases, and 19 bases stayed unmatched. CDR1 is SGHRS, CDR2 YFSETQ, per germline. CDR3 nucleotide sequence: TGCGCCAGCACCGAAACCGGGACAGGGGGCGGAAACCACAGAGCTTTCTTT. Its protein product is CASTETGTGGGNHRAFF.

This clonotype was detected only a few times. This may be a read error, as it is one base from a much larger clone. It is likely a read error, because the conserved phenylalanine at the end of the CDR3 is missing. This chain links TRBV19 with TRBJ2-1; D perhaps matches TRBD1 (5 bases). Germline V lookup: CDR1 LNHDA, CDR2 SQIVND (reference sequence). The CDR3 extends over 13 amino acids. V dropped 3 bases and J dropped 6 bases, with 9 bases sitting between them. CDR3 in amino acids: CASSMGQINEQFY. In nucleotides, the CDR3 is TGTGCCAGTAGTATGGGGCAAATCAATGAGCAGTTCTAC.

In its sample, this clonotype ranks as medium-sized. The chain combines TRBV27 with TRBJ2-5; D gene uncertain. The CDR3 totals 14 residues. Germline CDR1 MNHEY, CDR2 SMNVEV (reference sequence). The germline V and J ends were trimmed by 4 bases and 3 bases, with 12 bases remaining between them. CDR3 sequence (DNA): TGTGCCAGCAGTTCTCCCCCACCGGAAGAGACCCAGTACTTC. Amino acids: CASSSPPPEETQYF.

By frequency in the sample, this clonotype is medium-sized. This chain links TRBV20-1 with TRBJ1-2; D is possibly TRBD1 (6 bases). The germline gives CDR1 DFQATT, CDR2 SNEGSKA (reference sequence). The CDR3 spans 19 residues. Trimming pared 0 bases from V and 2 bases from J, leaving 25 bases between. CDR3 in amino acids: CSARDGMGQGLSVNYGYTF. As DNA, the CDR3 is TGCAGTGCTAGAGATGGGATGGGACAAGGGCTTTCAGTCAACTATGGCTACACCTTC.

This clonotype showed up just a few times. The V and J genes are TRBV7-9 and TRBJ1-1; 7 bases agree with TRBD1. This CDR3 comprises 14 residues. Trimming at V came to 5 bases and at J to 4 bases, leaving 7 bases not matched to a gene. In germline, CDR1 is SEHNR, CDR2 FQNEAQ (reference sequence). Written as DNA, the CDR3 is TGTGCCAGCAGCACCCAGACAGGGCGCACTGAAGCTTTCTTT. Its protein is CASSTQTGRTEAFF.

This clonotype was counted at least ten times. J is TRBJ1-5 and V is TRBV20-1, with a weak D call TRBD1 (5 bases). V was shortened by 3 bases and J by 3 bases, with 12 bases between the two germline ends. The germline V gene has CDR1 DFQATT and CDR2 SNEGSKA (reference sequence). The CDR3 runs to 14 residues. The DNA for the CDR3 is TGCAGTGCTAGGATAATGGGGACCAATCAGCCCCAGCATTTT. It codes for CSARIMGTNQPQHF.

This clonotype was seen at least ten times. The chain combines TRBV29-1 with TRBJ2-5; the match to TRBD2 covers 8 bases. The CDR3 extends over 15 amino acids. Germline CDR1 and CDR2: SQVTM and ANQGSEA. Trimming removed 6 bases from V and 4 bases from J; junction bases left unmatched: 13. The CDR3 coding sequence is TGCAGCGTGGTGGGTAGCGGGGAAGCGGGAGAGACCCAGTACTTC. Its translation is CSVVGSGEAGETQYF.

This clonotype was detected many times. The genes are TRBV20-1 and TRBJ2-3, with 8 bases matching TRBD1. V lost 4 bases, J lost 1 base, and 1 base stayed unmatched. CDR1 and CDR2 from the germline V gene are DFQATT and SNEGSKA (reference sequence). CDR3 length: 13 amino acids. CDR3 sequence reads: CSAMDRGTDTQYF. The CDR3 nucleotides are TGCAGTGCTATGGACAGGGGCACAGATACGCAGTATTTT.

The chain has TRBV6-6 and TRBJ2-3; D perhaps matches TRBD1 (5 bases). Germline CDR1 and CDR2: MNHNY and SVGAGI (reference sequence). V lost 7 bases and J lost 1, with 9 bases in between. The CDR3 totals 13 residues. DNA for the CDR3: TGTGCCAGCATCCAGACAGGCACAGATACGCAGTATTTT. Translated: CASIQTGTDTQYF.

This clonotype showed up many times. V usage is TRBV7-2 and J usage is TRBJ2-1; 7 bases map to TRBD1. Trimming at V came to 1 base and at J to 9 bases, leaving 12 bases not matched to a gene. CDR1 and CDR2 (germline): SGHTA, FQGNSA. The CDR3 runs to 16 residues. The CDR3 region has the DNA TGTGCCAGCAGCTTAGATGGTAGGGGGCCGGAAGGTGAGCAGTTCTTC. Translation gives CASSLDGRGPEGEQFF.

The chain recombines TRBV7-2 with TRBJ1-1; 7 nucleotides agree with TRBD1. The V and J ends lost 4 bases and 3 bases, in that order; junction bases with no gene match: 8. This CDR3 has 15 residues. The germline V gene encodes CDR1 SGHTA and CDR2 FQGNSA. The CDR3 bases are TGTGCCAGCAGCTCTTTGACAGGGTGGGACACTGAAGCTTTCTTT. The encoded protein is CASSSLTGWDTEAFF. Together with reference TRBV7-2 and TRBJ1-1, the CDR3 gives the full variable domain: GAGVSQSPSNKVTEKGKDVELRCDPISGHTALYWYRQSLGQGLEFLIYFQGNSAPDKSGLPSDRFSAERTGGSVSTLTIQRTQQEDSAVYLCASSSLTGWDTEAFFGQGTRLTVV.

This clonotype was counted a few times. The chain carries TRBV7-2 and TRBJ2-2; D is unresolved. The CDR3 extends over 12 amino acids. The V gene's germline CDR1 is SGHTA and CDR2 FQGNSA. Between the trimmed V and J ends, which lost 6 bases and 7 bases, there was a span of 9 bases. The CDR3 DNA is TGTGCCAGCAGACCCTCCGTCGGGGAGCTGTTTTTT. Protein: CASRPSVGELFF.

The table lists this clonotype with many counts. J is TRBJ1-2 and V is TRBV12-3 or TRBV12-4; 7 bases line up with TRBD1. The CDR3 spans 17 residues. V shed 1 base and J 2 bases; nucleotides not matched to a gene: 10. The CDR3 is CASSLGTPAGGNYGYTF. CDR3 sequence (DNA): TGTGCCAGCAGTTTAGGAACCCCCGCAGGGGGAAACTATGGCTACACCTTC.

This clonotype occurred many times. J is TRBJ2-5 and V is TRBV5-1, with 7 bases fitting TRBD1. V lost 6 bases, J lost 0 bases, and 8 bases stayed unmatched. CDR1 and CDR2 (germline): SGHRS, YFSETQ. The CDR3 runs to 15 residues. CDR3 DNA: TGCGCCAGCACAGAGGGGGCAGGCTACCAAGAGACCCAGTACTTC. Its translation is CASTEGAGYQETQYF. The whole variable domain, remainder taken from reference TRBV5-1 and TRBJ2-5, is KAGVTQTPRYLIKTRGQQVTLSCSPISGHRSVSWYQQTPGQGLQFLFEYFSETQRNKGNFPGRFSGRQFSNSRSEMNVSTLELGDSALYLCASTEGAGYQETQYFGPGTRLLVL.

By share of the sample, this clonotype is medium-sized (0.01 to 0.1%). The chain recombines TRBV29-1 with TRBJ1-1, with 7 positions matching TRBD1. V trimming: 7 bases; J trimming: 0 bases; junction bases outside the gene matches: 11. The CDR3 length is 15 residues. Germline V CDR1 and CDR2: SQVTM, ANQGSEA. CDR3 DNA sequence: TGCAGCGCCGCGGACCCCAGGGGGTTGAACACTGAAGCTTTCTTT. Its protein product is CSAADPRGLNTEAFF.

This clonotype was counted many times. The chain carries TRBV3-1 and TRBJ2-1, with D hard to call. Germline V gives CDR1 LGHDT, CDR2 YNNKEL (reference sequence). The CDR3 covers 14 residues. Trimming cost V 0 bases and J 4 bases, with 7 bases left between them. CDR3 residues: CASSQDMGYNEQFF. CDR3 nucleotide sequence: TGTGCCAGCAGCCAAGATATGGGGTACAATGAGCAGTTCTTC.

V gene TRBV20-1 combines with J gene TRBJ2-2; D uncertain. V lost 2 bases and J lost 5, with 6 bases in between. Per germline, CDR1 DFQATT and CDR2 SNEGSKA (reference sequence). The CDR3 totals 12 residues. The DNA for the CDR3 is TGCAGTGCTAGACGAGAGACCGGGGAGCTGTTTTTT. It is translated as CSARRETGELFF.

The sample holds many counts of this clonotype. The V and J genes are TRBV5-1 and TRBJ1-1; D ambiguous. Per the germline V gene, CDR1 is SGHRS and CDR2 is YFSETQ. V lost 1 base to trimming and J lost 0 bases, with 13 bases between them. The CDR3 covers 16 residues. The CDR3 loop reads CASSLTPNEMNTEAFF. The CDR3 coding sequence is TGCGCCAGCAGCTTGACCCCCAATGAAATGAACACTGAAGCTTTCTTT.

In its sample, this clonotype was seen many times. CDR3 amino acids: CASSEYGTSGGNEQFF. The CDR3, as DNA: TGTGCCAGCAGTGAGTACGGGACTAGCGGGGGTAATGAGCAGTTCTTC. The V call is TRBV6-4, the J call TRBJ2-1, with TRBD2 identical over 14 bases. CDR1 and CDR2 from the germline V gene are MRHNA and SNTAGT. This CDR3 contains 16 residues. J was trimmed by 7 bases and V by 3 bases; bases with no gene match: 5.

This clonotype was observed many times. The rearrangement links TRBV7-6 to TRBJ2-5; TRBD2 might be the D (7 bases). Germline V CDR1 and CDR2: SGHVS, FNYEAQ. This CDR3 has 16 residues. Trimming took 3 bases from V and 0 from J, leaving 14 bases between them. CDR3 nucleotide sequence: TGTGCCAGCAGCTTGAAGGGGGGGTCGTACCAAGAGACCCAGTACTTC. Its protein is CASSLKGGSYQETQYF. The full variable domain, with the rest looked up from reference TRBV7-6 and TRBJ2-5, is GAGVSQSPRYKVTKRGQDVALRCDPISGHVSLYWYRQALGQGPEFLTYFNYEAQQDKSGLPNDRFSAERPEGSISTLTIQRTEQRDSAMYRCASSLKGGSYQETQYFGPGTRLLVL.

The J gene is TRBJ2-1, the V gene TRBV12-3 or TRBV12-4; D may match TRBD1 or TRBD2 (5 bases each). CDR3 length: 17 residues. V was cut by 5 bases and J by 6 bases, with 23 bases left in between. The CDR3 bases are TGTGCCAGCAGTCCCCGGGGCCGGGCGCCTGAGTCCAATGAGCAGTTCTTC. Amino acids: CASSPRGRAPESNEQFF.